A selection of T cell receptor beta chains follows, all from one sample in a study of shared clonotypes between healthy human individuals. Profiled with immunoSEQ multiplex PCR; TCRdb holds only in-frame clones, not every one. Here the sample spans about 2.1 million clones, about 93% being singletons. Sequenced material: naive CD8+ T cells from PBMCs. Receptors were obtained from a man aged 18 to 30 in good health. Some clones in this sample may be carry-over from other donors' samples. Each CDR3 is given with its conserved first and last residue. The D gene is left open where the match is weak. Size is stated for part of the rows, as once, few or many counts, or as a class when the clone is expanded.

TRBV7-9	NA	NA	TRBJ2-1	TGTGCCAGCAGCCCCTTTTTGAGACCGAGTAAATTCAATGAGCAGTTCTTC	CASSPFLRPSKFNEQFF
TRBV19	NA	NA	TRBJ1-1	TGTGCCAGTAGGGGGGCTTGGGGAACTGAAGCTTTCTTT	CASRGAWGTEAFF
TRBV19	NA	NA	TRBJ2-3	TGTGCCAGTAGTGCCTACCCCTCAGGGGGGTCAGATACGCAGTATTTT	CASSAYPSGGSDTQYF
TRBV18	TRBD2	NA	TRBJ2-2	TGTGCCAGCTCACCGGGACTAGCGGGAGCCTACACCGGGGAGCTGTTTTTT	CASSPGLAGAYTGELFF
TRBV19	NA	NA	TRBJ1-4	TGTGCCAGTAGTATCCATGCAACTAATGAAAAACTGTTTTTT	CASSIHATNEKLFF
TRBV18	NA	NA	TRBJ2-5	TGTGCCAGCTCACCAAGCCCCCGGGAGACCCAGTACTTC	CASSPSPRETQYF
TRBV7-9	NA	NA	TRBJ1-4	TGTGCCAGCAGCTCAAGACTCGAGGGAGATGAAAAACTGTTTTTT	CASSSRLEGDEKLFF
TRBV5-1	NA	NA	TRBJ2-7	TGCGCCAGCAGCTTTCAGAGCTCCTACGAGCAGTACTTC	CASSFQSSYEQYF
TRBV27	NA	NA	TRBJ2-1	TGTGCCAGCAGTTTATTAGGACCTCCTTCCTACAATGAGCAGTTCTTC	CASSLLGPPSYNEQFF
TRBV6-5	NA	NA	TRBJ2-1	TGTGCCAGCAGTTTTGGGGGGCTCAATGAGCAGTTCTTC	CASSFGGLNEQFF
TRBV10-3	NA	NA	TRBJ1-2	TGTGCCATCAGTGGGCTCGGGAACTATGGCTACACCTTC	CAISGLGNYGYTF
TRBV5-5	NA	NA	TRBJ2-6	TGTGCCAGCAGCTTGGCCGAAGAGGGCCCGGGGGCCAACGTCCTGACTTTC	CASSLAEEGPGANVLTF
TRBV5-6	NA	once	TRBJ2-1	TGTGCCAGCAGCTTGGTTTATCCGCCGGTTAACAATGAGCAGTTCTTC	CASSLVYPPVNNEQFF
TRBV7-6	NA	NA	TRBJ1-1	TGTGCCAGCAGCTTAGGAACAGGGATGCCCACTGAAGCTTTCTTT	CASSLGTGMPTEAFF
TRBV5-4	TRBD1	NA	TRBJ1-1	TGTGCCAGCAGCTCCGTAGGAACAGGGGGCACTGAAGCTTTCTTT	CASSSVGTGGTEAFF
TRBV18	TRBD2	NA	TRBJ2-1	TGTGCCAGCTCACTCAGTGGACTAGCGGGGGACCCGCTTAATGAGCAGTTCTTC	CASSLSGLAGDPLNEQFF
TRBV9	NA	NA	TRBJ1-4	TGTGCCAGCAGGCCGGACGGGGAGAATGAAAAACTGTTTTTT	CASRPDGENEKLFF
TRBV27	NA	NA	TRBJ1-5	TGTGCCAGCAGTTGGGCAGGGAATCAGCCCCAGCATTTT	CASSWAGNQPQHF
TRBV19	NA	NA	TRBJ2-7	TGTGCCAGTAGTTGGCGAGGGGGCGAGCAGTACTTC	CASSWRGGEQYF
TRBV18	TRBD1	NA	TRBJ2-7	TGTGCCAGCTCACCACAGGACAGGGCCCCCTACGAGCAGTACTTC	CASSPQDRAPYEQYF
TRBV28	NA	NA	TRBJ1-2	TGTGCCAGCAGGGGGCAGGCGATCTATGGCTACACCTTC	CASRGQAIYGYTF
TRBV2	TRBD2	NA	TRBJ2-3	TGTGCCAGCAGTGTGGTTAGCGGGAGGAGAGGCACAGATACGCAGTATTTT	CASSVVSGRRGTDTQYF